This entry describes one TCR beta chain. The target antigen is unknown. This entry comes from a study of CD8 T cells in ankylosing spondylitis. Regarding the study as a whole: In ankylosing spondylitis blood, a motif of roughly 8 highly homologous TCR beta variants appeared characteristic. Disease-linked clones were reportedly significantly enriched in matched ankylosing spondylitis synovial fluid. Before this, some motif variants had been reported in reactive arthritis synovial fluid and blood.

Trimming took off 1 base at V and 0 bases at J, with 12 bases between the two ends. CDR1 and CDR2 from the germline V gene are DFQATT and SNEGSKA (reference sequence). The CDR3 is made up of 16 amino acids. Each TCR beta library was made by quantitative 5'-RACE that incorporated molecular barcodes. TCRdb independently ran MiXCR on the 5' RACE reads; one entry per CDR3 protein. The sample contains 700,000 or so distinct CDR3 sequences, about 20% of which appear only once. Input material: blood, either unsorted or a sorted T cell fraction (not recorded which). This TCR was recovered from a male donor with ankylosing spondylitis. The chain couples TRBV20-1 to TRBJ1-4; D remains unclear. CDR3 residues: CSARGDTDATNEKLFF. The CDR3 bases are TGCAGTGCTAGAGGAGATACAGATGCAACTAATGAAAAACTGTTTTTT.